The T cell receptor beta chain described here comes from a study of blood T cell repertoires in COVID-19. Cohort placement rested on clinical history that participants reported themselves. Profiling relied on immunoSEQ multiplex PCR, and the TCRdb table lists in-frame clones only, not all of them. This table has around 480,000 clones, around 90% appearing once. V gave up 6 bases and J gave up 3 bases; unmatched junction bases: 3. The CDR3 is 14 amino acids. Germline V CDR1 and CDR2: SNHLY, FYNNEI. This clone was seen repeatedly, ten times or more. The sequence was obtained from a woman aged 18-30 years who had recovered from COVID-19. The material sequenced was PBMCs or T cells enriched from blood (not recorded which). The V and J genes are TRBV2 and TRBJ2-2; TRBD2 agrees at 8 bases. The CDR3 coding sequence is TGTGCCAGCAGACTAGCGGATTACACCGGGGAGCTGTTTTTT. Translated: CASRLADYTGELFF.